The 5 T cell receptor beta chains presented below share a single source sample, sequenced in a study of blood T cells in healthy people across ages (dated by TCRdb to about 2015). Library prep was done by 5' RACE. The sequencing machine was an Illumina HiSeq 2500. The second PCR ran for about 6 to 12 cycles and used a J-beta primer mix along with a sample-barcoded 5' primer. TCRdb's own reprocessing of the public reads used fastp at Q25 and MiXCR and kept productive beta chains. All rows with the same CDR3 protein become a single entry with the most common DNA and genes. This sample has around 1,000,000 distinct CDR3 sequences in its table, and 20% to 25% of those were observed once. The top ten clones comprise 0.75% of the sample. These same records also appear under a second study, on T cells of mothers and their children.

The sequenced material came from blood. These receptors were obtained from a girl aged 2-15 years in good health.

The chain carries TRBV6-2 or TRBV6-3 and TRBJ1-5, with D possibly being TRBD1 (5 bases). Germline assignment: CDR1 MNHEY and CDR2 SVGEGT. V gave up 6 bases and J gave up 12 bases, with 12 bases separating them. This CDR3 spans 11 amino acids. The CDR3 region has the DNA TGTGCCAGCAGAACCTCAGGGTTCCAGCATTTT. Its protein is CASRTSGFQHF.

This clonotype was recorded a few times. The V and J genes are TRBV20-1 and TRBJ2-5; possibly TRBD1 for D (6 bases). Germline CDR1 DFQATT, CDR2 SNEGSKA (reference sequence). V lost 6 bases and J lost 4, with 21 bases in between. This CDR3 comprises 15 residues. The CDR3 loop reads CSAWGPSYQGETQYF. The CDR3 DNA reads as TGCAGTGCGTGGGGGCCCTCCTATCAGGGAGAGACCCAGTACTTC.

This clonotype occurred a few times. The J gene is TRBJ2-7, the V gene TRBV2; no clear D. Germline CDR1 is SNHLY and CDR2 is FYNNEI. The CDR3 runs to 13 residues. V was clipped by 6 bases and J by 2 bases, with 11 bases between them. CDR3 in DNA: TGTGCCAGCAGGGGCGGTGTTGCCTACGAGCAGTACTTC. The encoded protein is CASRGGVAYEQYF.

This clonotype has a handful of counts. The genes are TRBV6-5 and TRBJ2-3, with D perhaps TRBD1 (7 bases). V was cut by 1 base and J by 5 bases, with 10 bases left in between. The V gene's germline CDR1 is MNHEY and CDR2 SVGAGI. The CDR3 is 14 residues long. The CDR3 nucleotides read TGTGCCAGCAGTTACTTCCAGGGGGGAGATACGCAGTATTTT. As protein: CASSYFQGGDTQYF.

This clonotype showed up just once. V is TRBV28 and J is TRBJ1-2; tentatively, D is TRBD1 (6 bases). CDR3 length: 18 amino acids. V gave up 3 bases and J gave up 0 bases, with 20 bases separating them. Germline V gives CDR1 MDHEN, CDR2 SYDVKM. The CDR3 region has the DNA TGTGCCAGCAGTTTTCCCCTCGGGCAGGGGCCCACTAACTATGGCTACACCTTC. Its translation is CASSFPLGQGPTNYGYTF.